This T cell receptor (beta chain) was documented in a study of blood T cells in healthy people across ages. Next came a second PCR, run for roughly 6 to 11 cycles, which used a sample-barcoded 5' primer along with a J-beta primer mix. One entry per CDR3 protein results from TCRdb running MiXCR on the 5' RACE reads. Here the sample spans 650,000 to 1,000,000 distinct CDR3 sequences, about half being singletons. The CDR3 covers 17 residues. Germline V gene data show CDR1 as MDHEN and CDR2 as SYDVKM. The V and J ends lost 6 bases and 4 bases, in that order; junction bases with no gene match: 10. Total RNA extracted from each sample amounted to at least 6 micrograms.

Sequenced sample: blood. V usage is TRBV28 and J usage is TRBJ2-2; 11 nucleotides agree with TRBD1. The source is a man older than 75 in good health. The CDR3 region has the DNA TGTGCCAGCAGCGACCGGACAGGGGGCTTGGGCACCGGGGAGCTGTTTTTT. Its translation is CASSDRTGGLGTGELFF.